The following is a TCR beta chain sequence with its context. The antigen remains unidentified. They ran version v3.0 of the immunoSEQ assay at survey level. The data were produced by immunoSEQ multiplex PCR, yet TCRdb's version contains in-frame clones alone and is incomplete. The sample carries some 35,000 clones, 83% recorded once. This record belongs to a study of long-term antiretroviral therapy in people with HIV. Study-level findings and limits: The repertoire was dominated at all time points by clones expanded before ART.

It was in the United States that all participants with HIV were treated. DNA was extracted from approximately 0.95-9.8 million thawed cryopreserved PBMC. V lost 6 bases and J lost 5, with 13 bases in between. The CDR3 extends over 13 amino acids. Germline CDR1 reads MNHEY; CDR2 reads SMNVEV (reference sequence). This sequence originates from a man aged 18 to 30 with HIV. The rearrangement joins TRBV27 to TRBJ2-5, with a weak D call TRBD2 (6 bases). This specimen was unsorted PBMCs, taken 0.4 years before starting antiretroviral therapy. CDR3 region: CASSWREGETQYF. The CDR3, as DNA: TGTGCCAGCAGCTGGAGGGAAGGGGAGACCCAGTACTTC.